This TCR beta chain was recorded in a study of a mutant IDH1 vaccine in newly diagnosed glioma (dated by TCRdb to about 2021). As for the study more broadly: Patients were given eight vaccinations, in weeks 1, 3, 5, 7, 11, 15, 19 and 23, which matched visits V03 through V10. Before enrollment, most patients had been given radiochemotherapy with temozolomide as standard therapy, while the rest had received either radiotherapy alone or temozolomide alone. Vaccination started 4-6 weeks after radiotherapy alone, or was given together with temozolomide cycles in the groups whose treatment included chemotherapy. For exploratory analyses, longitudinal TCRB deep sequencing was carried out in under 30 treated patients wherever samples were available. Six visits were used for peripheral blood collection: V03 (baseline), V05, V07, V10, V12 and V13. The roughly 35 treated patients were roughly 62% male and about 40% female, with a mean age of roughly 42 years.

Paper-wide results and their limitations: Immune responses induced by the vaccine were seen in approximately 93% of patients across multiple MHC alleles. No apparent relationship was observed between pseudoprogression and alterations in the top peripheral T cell clonotypes detected by TCRB sequencing. The authors stated that sample limitations prevented analyses of patient blood samples from being reproduced. Selection of PBMC samples for TCRB deep sequencing was based on availability.

About this clone itself: Its recognized antigen is unknown. Base qualities are not at hand, and no much larger clone is one base apart.

Inclusive of the bounding cysteine and phenylalanine, the CDR3 is 13 residues long. Left in the record is the CDR3 DNA by itself, 39 bases read in frame from the first base. CDR1 and CDR2, per the germline V gene, are SNHLY and FYNNEI. V is clipped by 4 bases and J by 4 bases, and the sequence between their germline boundaries is 10 bases long. In light of the paper, this sample's time point label describes: week 11, during vaccination. Each vaccine dose was 300 ug of a 20-mer mutant IDH1 peptide in Montanide, given subcutaneously with topical imiquimod. The donors had newly diagnosed IDH1-mutant astrocytomas of WHO grade 3 or 4 that showed loss of nuclear ATRX. The samples were drawn from NOA16, a multicentre, single-arm, open-label phase I trial in Germany that tested a mutant IDH1 peptide vaccine in humans for the first time. Genomic DNA for TCRB sequencing was isolated from EDTA blood with the DNeasy Blood and Tissue Kit.

Libraries were made using the immunoSEQ multiplex PCR assay. The hsTCRB Kit was used according to the manufacturer's protocol to amplify rearranged TCR beta chain sequences. An Illumina MiSeq was used to sequence the TCRB libraries. The published analysis was carried out like this. Demultiplexing, trimming and gene mapping were performed with the kit vendor's proprietary platform. What TCRdb holds here is the immuneACCESS table cut down to in-frame rearrangements. Part of the clones is not present; checked against another copy, under half of the missing clones reflect an unresolved V gene, and the others are unexplained. The V and J calls and the clone size are those of that table, but D and trimming were determined from the DNA. This sample holds more than 55,000 clones; approximately 80% were observed only once. The biggest ten clones account for around 3.5% of the sample.

Sequenced material: PBMCs, taken from a glioma patient whose treatment included an IDH1 peptide vaccine. The TCR was taken from a man younger than 40 with glioma. The chain uses TRBV2 and TRBJ1-2, with no confidently assigned D gene. The CDR3 here reads CASSVSQVYGYTF. The sequenced DNA is TGTGCCAGCAGTGTAAGTCAAGTCTATGGCTACACCTTC. With the portions outside the CDR3 filled from the reference TRBV2 and TRBJ1-2 genes, the complete variable region becomes EPEVTQTPSHQVTQMGQEVILRCVPISNHLYFYWYRQILGQKVEFLVSFYNNEISEKSEIFDDQFSVERPDGSNFTLKIRSTKLEDSAMYFCASSVSQVYGYTFGSGTRLTVV.